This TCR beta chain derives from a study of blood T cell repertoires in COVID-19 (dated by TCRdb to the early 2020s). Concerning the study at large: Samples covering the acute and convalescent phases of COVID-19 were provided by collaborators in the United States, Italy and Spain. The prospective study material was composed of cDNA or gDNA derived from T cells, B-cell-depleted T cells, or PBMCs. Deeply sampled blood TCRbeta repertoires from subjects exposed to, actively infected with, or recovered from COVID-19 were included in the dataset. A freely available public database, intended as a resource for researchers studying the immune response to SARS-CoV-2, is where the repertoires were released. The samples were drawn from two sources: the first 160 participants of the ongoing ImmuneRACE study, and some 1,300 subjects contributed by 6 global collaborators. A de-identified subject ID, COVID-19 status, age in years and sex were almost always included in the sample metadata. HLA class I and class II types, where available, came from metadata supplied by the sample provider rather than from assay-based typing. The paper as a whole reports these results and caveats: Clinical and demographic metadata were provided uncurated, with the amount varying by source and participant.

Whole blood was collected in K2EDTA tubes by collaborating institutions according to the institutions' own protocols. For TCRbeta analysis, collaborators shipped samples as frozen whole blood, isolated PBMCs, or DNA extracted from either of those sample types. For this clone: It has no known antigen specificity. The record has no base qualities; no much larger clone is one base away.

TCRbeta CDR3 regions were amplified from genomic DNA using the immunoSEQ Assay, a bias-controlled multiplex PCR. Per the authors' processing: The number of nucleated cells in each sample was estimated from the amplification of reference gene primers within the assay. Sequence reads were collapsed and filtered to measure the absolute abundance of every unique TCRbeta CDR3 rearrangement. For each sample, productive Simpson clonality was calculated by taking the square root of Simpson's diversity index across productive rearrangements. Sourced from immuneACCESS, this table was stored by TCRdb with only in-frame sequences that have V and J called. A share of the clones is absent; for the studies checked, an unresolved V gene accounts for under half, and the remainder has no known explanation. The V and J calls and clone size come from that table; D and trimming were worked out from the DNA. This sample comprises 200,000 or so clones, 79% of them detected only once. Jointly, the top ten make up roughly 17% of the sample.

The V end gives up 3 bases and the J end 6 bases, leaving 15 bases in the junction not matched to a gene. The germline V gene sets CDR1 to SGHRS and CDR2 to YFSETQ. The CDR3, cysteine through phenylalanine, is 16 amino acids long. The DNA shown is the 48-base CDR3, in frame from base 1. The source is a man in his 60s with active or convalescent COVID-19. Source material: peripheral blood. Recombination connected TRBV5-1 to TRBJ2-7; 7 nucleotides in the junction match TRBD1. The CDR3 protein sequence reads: CASSSHMIKQGSEQYF. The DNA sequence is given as TGCGCCAGCAGCTCGCATATGATAAAACAGGGGAGCGAGCAGTACTTC.